This record concerns one TCR beta chain sequence. The entry originates in a study of blood T cell repertoires in COVID-19. Study summary: From T cells, B-cell-depleted T cells, or PBMCs came the material, which was cDNA or gDNA.

Measured with immunoSEQ multiplex PCR; TCRdb has only the in-frame clones, and not every one. The sample shows hundreds of thousands of clones, approximately 83% of them seen only once. V was cut by 4 bases and J by 5 bases, with 14 bases left in between. The CDR3 is 14 amino acids. Germline V lookup: CDR1 GTSNPN, CDR2 SVGIG (reference sequence). The chain recombines TRBV30 with TRBJ1-4, with D hard to call. Sequenced material: peripheral blood. This TCR came from a woman aged 80 or older with acute or convalescent COVID-19. CDR3 sequence: CAWNPRKRNEKLFF. CDR3 bases: TGTGCCTGGAACCCCAGAAAGCGAAATGAAAAACTGTTTTTT.